The T cell receptor beta chain under discussion was sequenced for a study of OX40 agonist ivuxolimab in advanced cancers. As for the study in general: Ivuxolimab is a fully human IgG2 antibody that activates OX40 (CD134). There were three patients with partial responses, one having hepatocellular carcinoma and two cutaneous melanoma.

As to this clone: Its antigen is as yet unknown.

Findings of the study overall: Among the least clonally expanded were partial responders at 0.1-3.0 mg/kg. Circulating CD4+ and CD8+ T cells showed clonal expansion by week 6 at 0.1 to 3.0 mg/kg.

Generated by immunoSEQ multiplex PCR, the TCRdb table keeps only in-frame clones and is missing some. The repertoire holds about 32,000 clones, with around nine tenths as singletons. V was trimmed by 6 bases and J by 1 base, leaving 26 bases between them. The CDR3 runs to 19 residues. Germline CDR1 LNHNV, CDR2 YYDKDF (reference sequence). The chain has TRBV15 and TRBJ2-3; D is unresolved. Sequencing was performed on CD4+ or CD8+ T cells sorted from blood, taken in a trial of the OX40 agonist ivuxolimab. This sequence was found in an adult with an advanced solid tumor such as melanoma, head and neck, liver or kidney cancer. The CDR3 is CATSKPVRFGQEGTDTQYF. The CDR3 nucleotides read TGTGCCACCAGTAAACCAGTGAGGTTTGGCCAGGAAGGCACAGATACGCAGTATTTT.